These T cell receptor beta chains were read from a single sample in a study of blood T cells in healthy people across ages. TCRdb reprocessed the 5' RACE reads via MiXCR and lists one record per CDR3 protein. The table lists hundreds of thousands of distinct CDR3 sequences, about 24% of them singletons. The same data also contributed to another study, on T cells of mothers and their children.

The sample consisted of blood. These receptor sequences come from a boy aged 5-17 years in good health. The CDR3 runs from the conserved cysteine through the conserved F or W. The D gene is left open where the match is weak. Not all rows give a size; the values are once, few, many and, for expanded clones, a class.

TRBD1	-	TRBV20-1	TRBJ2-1	TGCAGTGCCCTCGACAGGGGAGGCTACAATGAGCAGTTCTTC	CSALDRGGYNEQFF
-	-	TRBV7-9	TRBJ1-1	TGTGCCAGCAGCTCAGCGGTCCCCGGGGCTTTCTTT	CASSSAVPGAFF
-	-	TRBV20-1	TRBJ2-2	TGCAGTGCTAGAGCGACCGCCGGGACTGAGAACACCGGGGAACTGTTTTTT	CSARATAGTENTGELFF
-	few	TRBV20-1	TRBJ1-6	TGCAGCGCGATCTTGGGCAGGGTGGGTTCACCCCTCCACTTT	CSAILGRVGSPLHF
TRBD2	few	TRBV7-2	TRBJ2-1	TGTGCCAGCAGGATTGGGGGGGGGATATACAATGAGCAGTTCTTC	CASRIGGGIYNEQFF
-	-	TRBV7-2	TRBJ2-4	TGTGCCAGCAGCACCCCGGGCATTCAGTACTTC	CASSTPGIQYF
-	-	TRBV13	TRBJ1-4	TGTGCCAGCAGCAACACCCTTGGACAGCAGGAAAGCCTCGAAAAACTGTTTTTT	CASSNTLGQQESLEKLFF
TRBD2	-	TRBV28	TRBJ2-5	TGTGCCAGCAGCGGACGGGAGGGCCGAGAGACCCAGTACTTC	CASSGREGRETQYF
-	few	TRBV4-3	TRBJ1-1	TGCGCCAGCAGCCCAGTGGGCACAGGGTGGGGGACTGAAGCTTTCTTT	CASSPVGTGWGTEAFF
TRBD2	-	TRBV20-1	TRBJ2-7	TGCAGTGGGTCCAATAGCGGGGGCCCCTACGAGCAGTACTTC	CSGSNSGGPYEQYF
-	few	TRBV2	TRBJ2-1	TGTGCCAGCACCCCATCAGGGGAGCAGTTCTTC	CASTPSGEQFF
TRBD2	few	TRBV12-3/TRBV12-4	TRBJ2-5	TGTGCCAGCAGTAAGACTAGCGGGGGGTTGCGGGAGACCCAGTACTTC	CASSKTSGGLRETQYF
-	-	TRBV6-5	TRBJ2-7	TGTGCCAGCAGTTTCCTCGGCCTCTACGAGCAGTACTTC	CASSFLGLYEQYF
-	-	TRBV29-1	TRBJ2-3	TGCAGCGTTGCTGGGCGAAGCACAGATACGCAGTATTTT	CSVAGRSTDTQYF
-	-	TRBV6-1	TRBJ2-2	TGTGCCAGCAGTGAAGAGCGGGTGAGCACCGGGGAGCTGTTTTTT	CASSEERVSTGELFF
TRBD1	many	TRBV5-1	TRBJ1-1	TGCGCCAGCAGCTTGGGACAGGGAGGAACTGAAGCTTTCTTT	CASSLGQGGTEAFF